The 29 T cell receptor beta chains below all came from one sample that was sequenced in a study of T cells in Graves' hyperthyroidism and ophthalmopathy. The source material, RNA transcripts, was used to amplify TCR beta CDR3 regions. HTBI primers were employed in a first-round RT-PCR of the TCR CDR3. A single record per CDR3 protein comes from TCRdb applying MiXCR to the multiplex PCR reads. The sample shows more than 550,000 distinct CDR3 sequences, over 40% of them seen only once. What was sequenced was peripheral blood or thyroid tissue (not recorded which). The receptors come from an adult man with Graves' disease, either hyperthyroidism or ophthalmopathy (not recorded which).

The gene calls are TRBV29-1 and TRBJ1-4; 7 bases fit TRBD1. The V gene end was trimmed by 7 bases and the J gene end by 8 bases; junction bases not matched to a gene: 13. In germline, CDR1 is SQVTM, CDR2 ANQGSEA. This CDR3 is built from 14 residues. This CDR3 reads CSADAAGGGEKLFF. The CDR3 DNA is TGCAGCGCAGATGCGGCGGGAGGGGGCGAAAAACTGTTTTTT.

This clonotype was recorded many times. The V call is TRBV5-1, the J call TRBJ1-3; D is ambiguous. The V end lost 1 base, the J end lost 0 bases, and 5 bases lay between the germline ends. CDR1 and CDR2 from the germline V gene are SGHRS and YFSETQ. The CDR3 extends over 14 amino acids. This CDR3 reads CASSLSVSGNTIYF. The CDR3 DNA is TGCGCCAGCAGCTTGTCCGTCTCTGGAAACACCATATATTTT.

Remarks on this clonotype: A much bigger clone sits one base away, suggesting this may be a read error. The CDR3 does not close with the conserved phenylalanine or tryptophan, likely indicating a read error. This sequence joins TRBV20-1 and TRBJ1-1; 7 nucleotides agree with TRBD1. J gave up 6 bases and V 5 bases, and 3 bases lay outside the gene matches. Germline-derived CDR1 and CDR2 are DFQATT and SNEGSKA (reference sequence). This CDR3 contains 11 residues. DNA of the CDR3: TGCAGTGCTGACGGGACAGCTGAAGCTTTCATT. This sequence encodes CSADGTAEAFI.

The chain joins TRBV5-4 to TRBJ1-2; 8 nucleotides line up with TRBD1. J gave up 7 bases and V 3 bases, and 11 bases lay outside the gene matches. The CDR3 loop spans 15 amino acids. Germline CDR1 SGHNT, CDR2 YYREEE (reference sequence). The CDR3, as DNA: TGTGCCAGCAGCTGGGACCGGACAGGGCTAAGTGGCTACACCTTC. Encoded protein: CASSWDRTGLSGYTF.

This sequence joins TRBV20-1 and TRBJ2-5; D assignment may be TRBD1 or TRBD2 (5 bases each). Trimming took off 1 base at V and 5 bases at J, with 14 bases between the two ends. The CDR3 is 14 amino acids. CDR1 DFQATT and CDR2 SNEGSKA come from the germline V gene (reference sequence). The DNA of the CDR3 is TGCAGTGCTAGAGCGGGGCAGGGAAGCGAGACCCAGTACTTC. It translates to CSARAGQGSETQYF.

The V and J genes are TRBV29-1 and TRBJ2-5, with D unclear. The CDR3 runs to 10 residues. Germline lookup yields CDR1 SQVTM and CDR2 ANQGSEA. V lost 7 bases to trimming and J lost 5 bases, with 8 bases between them. The CDR3 is CSGVGETQYF. CDR3 coding DNA: TGCAGCGGGGTCGGCGAGACCCAGTACTTC.

V is TRBV7-8 and J is TRBJ2-2, with unresolved D. Trimming stripped 2 bases from V and 9 bases from J, with 13 bases between. Germline CDR1 reads SGHVS; CDR2 reads FQNEAQ. The CDR3 has 14 amino acids. The CDR3 bases are TGTGCCAGCAGCTTAAGAGTGGGGAACAGGGAGCTGTTTTTT. Protein product: CASSLRVGNRELFF.

About this clonotype itself: A much more abundant neighbour one base away suggests this may be a read error. The chain carries TRBV19 and TRBJ1-5; 8 bases agree with TRBD1. J gave up 0 bases and V 5 bases, and 3 bases lay outside the gene matches. There are 15 residues in the CDR3. Germline V gene lookup returns CDR1 LNHDA and CDR2 SQIVND (reference sequence). CDR3 sequence: CASSDRGNSNQPQHF. The CDR3 nucleotides are TGTGCCAGTAGTGACAGGGGCAATAGCAATCAGCCCCAGCATTTT.

This clonotype has at least ten counts. The genes are TRBV7-9 and TRBJ1-4; perhaps TRBD1 as D (5 bases). Trimming removed 5 bases from V and 8 bases from J, with 18 bases in between. The CDR3 contains 15 residues. CDR1 and CDR2 from the germline V gene are SEHNR and FQNEAQ (reference sequence). The CDR3 is CASSPLRGFEEKLFF. In DNA, the CDR3 is TGTGCCAGCAGCCCCCTGAGGGGTTTTGAAGAAAAACTGTTTTTT.

A few counts support this clonotype. The rearrangement joins TRBV19 to TRBJ2-5, with D perhaps assigned TRBD1 or TRBD2 (5 bases each). The germline V gene has CDR1 LNHDA and CDR2 SQIVND (reference sequence). The CDR3 extends over 13 amino acids. V was cut by 5 bases and J by 2 bases, with 9 bases left in between. Written as DNA, the CDR3 is TGTGCCAGTAGTCGGGACGTTCAAGAGACCCAGTACTTC. As protein: CASSRDVQETQYF.

The V call is TRBV5-1, the J call TRBJ1-2, with D unresolved. Trimming removed 0 bases from V and 3 bases from J, with 15 bases in between. The germline V gene encodes CDR1 SGHRS and CDR2 YFSETQ. The CDR3 runs 16 residues. The CDR3 sequence: CASSLGDPPADYGYTF. The CDR3 DNA follows: TGCGCCAGCAGCTTGGGGGATCCTCCAGCGGACTATGGCTACACCTTC.

This clonotype showed up just a few times. The genes are TRBV2 and TRBJ1-2; the match to TRBD1 covers 10 bases. Per the germline V gene, CDR1 is SNHLY and CDR2 is FYNNEI. The CDR3 sequence is 13 residues long. Germline trimming cut 6 bases from V and 5 bases from J; bases unmatched to any gene: 3. CDR3 sequence reads: CASRRTGGYGYTF. CDR3 coding DNA: TGTGCCAGCAGGCGGACAGGGGGTTATGGCTACACCTTC.

A word on this clonotype: Given a much more abundant clone one base away, this may be a read error. J is TRBJ2-2 and V is TRBV6-6, with TRBD2 matching over 8 bases. CDR3 size: 15 residues. CDR1 MNHNY and CDR2 SVGAGI come from the germline V gene (reference sequence). The trim removed 2 bases at V and 7 bases at J, leaving 6 bases unmatched. CDR3 residues: CASSYGSGMNGELFF. CDR3 sequence (DNA): TGTGCCAGCAGTTACGGTAGCGGGATGAACGGGGAGCTGTTTTTT.

This rearrangement joins TRBV25-1 to TRBJ1-2; D perhaps matches TRBD1 (5 bases). The CDR3 has 13 residues. Germline CDR1 reads MGHDK; CDR2 reads SYGVNS. Trimming removed 8 bases at V and 3 bases at J, with 13 bases between. CDR3 sequence: CASGAAGDYGYTF. DNA for the CDR3: TGTGCCAGCGGGGCAGCAGGAGACTATGGCTACACCTTC.

The chain has TRBV9 and TRBJ2-5, with D possibly being TRBD2 (5 bases). The V gene lost 4 bases and the J gene lost 4 bases, with 17 bases spanning the gap. The CDR3 totals 15 residues. Germline CDR1 is SGDLS and CDR2 is YYNGEE. CDR3 nucleotide sequence: TGTGCCAGCAGCCCCCTTCAGGTCGAGGGAGAGACCCAGTACTTC. Its protein is CASSPLQVEGETQYF.

This clonotype turned up a few times. The chain combines TRBV7-2 with TRBJ2-2, with 9 bases lining up with TRBD1. The CDR3 loop spans 16 amino acids. V was clipped by 3 bases and J by 4 bases; unmatched bases: 6. Germline CDR1 and CDR2: SGHTA and FQGNSA. As DNA, the CDR3 is TGTGCCAGCAGCTTGATTGGGACAGGGTTCACCGGGGAGCTGTTTTTT. Translating gives CASSLIGTGFTGELFF.

This clonotype was counted many times. V usage is TRBV7-6 and J usage is TRBJ2-7; possible D gene TRBD1, 5 bases. V was trimmed by 0 bases and J by 2 bases, leaving 11 bases between them. The CDR3 extends over 15 amino acids. From germline, CDR1 is SGHVS and CDR2 FNYEAQ. CDR3 nucleotides: TGTGCCAGCAGCTTAGCAGGGGCACCGACCTACGAGCAGTACTTC. Amino acid sequence: CASSLAGAPTYEQYF.

Regarding this clonotype: This clone may be a read error of a much larger clone one base away. The V call is TRBV7-2, the J call TRBJ2-5, with D possibly matching TRBD2 (5 bases). V was trimmed by 6 bases and J by 6 bases, leaving 17 bases between them. The CDR3 loop spans 14 amino acids. Germline loops: CDR1 SGHTA, CDR2 FQGNSA. The CDR3: CASSRGLRQQTQYF. CDR3 nucleotide sequence: TGTGCCAGCAGTCGCGGACTGAGACAACAGACCCAGTACTTC.

This clonotype was detected ten times or more. J is TRBJ1-4 and V is TRBV15, with TRBD1 matching 7 bases. The junction had 12 bases not matched to a gene; V was cut back by 0 bases and J by 2 bases. Per the germline V gene, CDR1 is LNHNV and CDR2 is YYDKDF (reference sequence). This CDR3 has 19 residues. CDR3 sequence reads: CATSRDRAGGTLTNEKLFF. CDR3 sequence (DNA): TGTGCCACCAGCAGAGATAGAGCAGGGGGAACGTTGACTAATGAAAAACTGTTTTTT.

For this clonotype: One end of the junction does not line up with germline, which may come from a read error. This chain links TRBV9 with TRBJ1-6, with D possibly being TRBD1 (5 bases). The CDR3 is 14 amino acids. The V gene's germline CDR1 is SGDLS and CDR2 YYNGEE. CDR3 sequence reads: CASSHDSYNSLLHF. CDR3 nucleotide sequence: TGTGCCAGCAGCCACGACAGCTATAATTCACTCCTCCACTTT.

The genes are TRBV10-1 and TRBJ1-6; 8 bases match TRBD1. CDR3 length: 15 amino acids. V lost 5 bases, J lost 10 bases, and 10 bases stayed unmatched. In germline, CDR1 is WNHNN, CDR2 SYGVQD (reference sequence). In nucleotides, the CDR3 is TGCGCCAGCAGTTCCACGGACAGGGTATGGTCACCCCTCCACTTT. This encodes CASSSTDRVWSPLHF.

Turning to this clonotype: This may be a read error, as it is one base from a much larger clone. The chain has TRBV7-8 and TRBJ2-5; 8 bases agree with TRBD1. The CDR3 contains 14 residues. Germline lookup yields CDR1 SGHVS and CDR2 FQNEAQ. Losses at the gene ends were 5 bases for V and 5 bases for J; bases not matched to a gene: 7. The CDR3 spells CASSKGTGDETQYF. CDR3 bases: TGTGCCAGCAGCAAGGGGACAGGCGACGAGACCCAGTACTTC.

This clonotype showed up many times. This chain joins TRBV7-9 and TRBJ2-2; D remains ambiguous. V was trimmed by 2 bases and J by 4 bases, leaving 2 bases between them. CDR1 is SEHNR and CDR2 is FQNEAQ in the germline V gene (reference sequence). This CDR3 is built from 12 residues. As DNA, the CDR3 is TGTGCCAGCAGCTTAACCACCGGGGAGCTGTTTTTT. This encodes CASSLTTGELFF. The full variable domain, rest sourced from reference TRBV7-9 and TRBJ2-2, is DTGVSQNPRHKITKRGQNVTFRCDPISEHNRLYWYRQTLGQGPEFLTYFQNEAQLEKSRLLSDRFSAERPKGSFSTLEIQRTEQGDSAMYLCASSLTTGELFFGEGSRLTVL.

The chain joins TRBV29-1 to TRBJ1-1; D gene uncertain. Germline values: CDR1 SQVTM, CDR2 ANQGSEA. The CDR3 is made up of 11 amino acids. V was cut by 5 bases and J by 1 base, with 5 bases left in between. In DNA, the CDR3 is TGCAGCGTTAAGGAGAACACTGAAGCTTTCTTT. Translation gives CSVKENTEAFF.

The chain has TRBV7-9 and TRBJ2-7, with no clear D. This CDR3 is 13 amino acids long. Looked up from germline, CDR1 is SEHNR and CDR2 is FQNEAQ (reference sequence). V lost 9 bases to trimming and J lost 3 bases, with 15 bases between them. CDR3 coding DNA: TGTGCCAGTAGTATAGATGGCAACTACGAGCAGTACTTC. The encoded protein is CASSIDGNYEQYF. Looking up the rest from reference TRBV7-9 and TRBJ2-7 gives the full variable domain: DTGVSQNPRHKITKRGQNVTFRCDPISEHNRLYWYRQTLGQGPEFLTYFQNEAQLEKSRLLSDRFSAERPKGSFSTLEIQRTEQGDSAMYLCASSIDGNYEQYFGPGTRLTVT.

The chain carries TRBV7-9 and TRBJ2-2; 9 bases align to TRBD1. Germline V gives CDR1 SEHNR, CDR2 FQNEAQ (reference sequence). The CDR3 covers 16 residues. V shed 7 bases and J 5 bases; nucleotides not matched to a gene: 11. The CDR3 DNA follows: TGTGCCAGCAAGAAACGTGACGGGACAGGGACCGGGGAGCTGTTTTTT. Translation gives CASKKRDGTGTGELFF.

This clonotype was seen a handful of times. V and J are TRBV20-1 and TRBJ2-5, with 8 bases matching TRBD2. V shed 2 bases and J 2 bases; nucleotides not matched to a gene: 7. The CDR3 is 15 residues long. CDR1 and CDR2 from the germline V gene are DFQATT and SNEGSKA (reference sequence). DNA for the CDR3: TGCAGTGCTAGACCGGGACTAGGGGTGCAAGAGACCCAGTACTTC. It translates to CSARPGLGVQETQYF.

The chain uses TRBV7-8 and TRBJ2-5; either TRBD1 or TRBD2 may fit D (5 bases each). The germline V gene has CDR1 SGHVS and CDR2 FQNEAQ. Trimming removed 0 bases at V and 0 bases at J, with 14 bases between. The CDR3 length is 17 residues. In DNA, the CDR3 is TGTGCCAGCAGCTTAGCGCAGGGAGTAGAGTACCAAGAGACCCAGTACTTC. It codes for CASSLAQGVEYQETQYF.

This clonotype was counted only a few times. Sequence at one end of the junction differs from germline and may be a read error. The chain joins TRBV10-2 to TRBJ1-5; D is possibly TRBD1 (5 bases). CDR1 and CDR2 (germline): WSHSY, SAAADI. The CDR3 loop spans 13 amino acids. CDR3 region: CASIAGSGQPQHF. For the CDR3, the DNA is TGTGCCAGCATCGCAGGGTCTGGGCAGCCCCAGCATTTT.